The rows below give T cell receptor beta chains drawn from one sample of a study of T-cell reconstitution after alpha-beta-depleted transplantation in children. TCRdb processed the PCR reads anew with MiXCR; each CDR3 protein has one entry. This table holds about 640,000 distinct CDR3 sequences, 16% found once. Specimen: PBMCs from the stem cell graft donor, collected from the stem cell graft. Receptor source: a human donor who donated a stem cell graft to a child with acute myeloid leukemia. Both conserved end residues are part of each CDR3. D genes are given only for firm matches. For some rows the clone size is stated as once, few or many, or as a class when expanded; others skip it.

v_gene	d_gene	len	abundance	j_gene	CDR3nt	CDR3aa
TRBV24-1	-	14	-	TRBJ2-1	TGTGCCACCAGTGAAGCCGGCTTTAACAATGAGCAGTTCTTC	CATSEAGFNNEQFF
TRBV5-1	-	13	many	TRBJ2-3	TGTGCCAGCAGCTTAGAGGGCACAGATACGCAGTATTTT	CASSLEGTDTQYF
TRBV20-1	-	14	many	TRBJ1-1	TGCAGTGCTTATCGGGGTCCGGCGAACACTGAAGCTTTCTTT	CSAYRGPANTEAFF
TRBV29-1	-	13	many	TRBJ2-6	TGCAGCGCCCAGCCCTCTGGGGCCAACGTCCTGACTTTC	CSAQPSGANVLTF
TRBV28	TRBD1	18	-	TRBJ1-6	TGTGCCAGCAACGGCGGAATCGGGACAGGGGGAGGTAATTCACCCCTCCACTTT	CASNGGIGTGGGNSPLHF
TRBV12-3/TRBV12-4	TRBD1	14	-	TRBJ1-4	TGTGCCAGCAGTTGGACAGGGGGAAGCGAAAAACTGTTTTTT	CASSWTGGSEKLFF
TRBV5-1	-	15	many	TRBJ2-1	TGCGCCAGCAGCTACCAGGGTAGGCCCTACAATGAGCAGTTCTTC	CASSYQGRPYNEQFF
TRBV20-1	-	12	many	TRBJ2-1	TGCAGTGCAAAAACAGGGTACAATGAGCAGTTCTTC	CSAKTGYNEQFF
TRBV20-1	-	16	many	TRBJ2-3	TGCAGTGCTGGAGTCAGGGGGGCCGGGTATGGAGATACGCAGTATTTT	CSAGVRGAGYGDTQYF
TRBV27	TRBD1	13	many	TRBJ1-1	TGTGCCAGCATCGGGACAGGGAACACTGAAGCTTTCTTT	CASIGTGNTEAFF
TRBV5-7	-	16	few	TRBJ2-2	TGTGCCAGCAGCCCGGGTTCGGGCCTGGGCGGCGGGGAGCTGTTTTTT	CASSPGSGLGGGELFF
TRBV20-1	TRBD1	14	-	TRBJ2-1	TGCAGTGCAGAGAAGGGACAGGGGATCTATGAGCAGTTCTTC	CSAEKGQGIYEQFF
TRBV5-1	-	14	many	TRBJ2-1	TGCGCCAGCATGGGACTGAGCTCCTACAATGAGCAGTTCTTC	CASMGLSSYNEQFF
TRBV12-3/TRBV12-4	TRBD1	16	few	TRBJ2-2	TGTGCCAGCAGTAACCAGGGACAGGGGGCGAACGGGGAGCTGTTTTTT	CASSNQGQGANGELFF
TRBV5-1	TRBD1	14	many	TRBJ1-1	TGCGCCAGCAGCCTAGACAGGGGGAGCACTGAAGCTTTCTTT	CASSLDRGSTEAFF
TRBV20-1	-	12	few	TRBJ2-3	TGCAGTGCCCCATGGGGCACAGATACGCAGTATTTT	CSAPWGTDTQYF
TRBV4-3	-	16	few	TRBJ1-1	TGCGCCAGCAGCCAGCACCACAGGGTGATGAACACTGAAGCTTTCTTT	CASSQHHRVMNTEAFF
TRBV20-1	-	14	many	TRBJ2-4	TGCAGTGCTAGGGGATCCCTAGCCAAAAACATTCAGTACTTC	CSARGSLAKNIQYF
TRBV12-3/TRBV12-4	TRBD2	14	many	TRBJ2-1	TGTGCCATCAGATTTGGTAGCGGGGCGGTAGAGCAGTTCTTC	CAIRFGSGAVEQFF
TRBV7-2	-	13	many	TRBJ2-7	TGTGCCAGCAGCGAGGGAAGGGTTGGCGAGCAGTACTTC	CASSEGRVGEQYF
TRBV29-1	-	16	-	TRBJ1-1	TGCAGCGTTGAGAGATATCCGGGGCTCGAGAACACTGAAGCTTTCTTT	CSVERYPGLENTEAFF